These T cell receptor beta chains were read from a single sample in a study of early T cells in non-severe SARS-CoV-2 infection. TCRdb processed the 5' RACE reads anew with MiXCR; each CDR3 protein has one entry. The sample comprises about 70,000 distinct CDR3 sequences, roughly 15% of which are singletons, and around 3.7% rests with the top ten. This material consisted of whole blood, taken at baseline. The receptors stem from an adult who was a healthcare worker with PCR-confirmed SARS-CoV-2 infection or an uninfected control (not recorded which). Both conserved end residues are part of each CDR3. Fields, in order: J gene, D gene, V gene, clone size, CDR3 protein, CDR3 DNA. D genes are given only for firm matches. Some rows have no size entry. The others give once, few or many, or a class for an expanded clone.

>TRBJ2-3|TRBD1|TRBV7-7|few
CASSVDGTGGNTQYF
TGTGCCAGCAGCGTCGACGGGACAGGGGGAAATACGCAGTATTTT
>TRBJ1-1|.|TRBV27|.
CASRVRGMNTEAFF
TGTGCCAGCCGCGTAAGGGGGATGAACACTGAAGCTTTCTTT
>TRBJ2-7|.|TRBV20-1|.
CSARGSAGLTYEQYF
TGCAGTGCTAGAGGATCCGCAGGTCTTACCTACGAGCAGTACTTC
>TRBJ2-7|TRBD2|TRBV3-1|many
CASSPYLAGPSYEQYF
TGTGCCAGCAGCCCCTATCTAGCGGGGCCGTCCTACGAGCAGTACTTC
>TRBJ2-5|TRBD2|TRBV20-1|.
CSARLAGVSQETQYF
TGCAGTGCCCGACTAGCGGGGGTATCCCAAGAGACCCAGTACTTC
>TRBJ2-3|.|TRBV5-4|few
CASTSRASVDTQYF
TGTGCCAGCACTTCGAGAGCGTCGGTCGATACGCAGTATTTT
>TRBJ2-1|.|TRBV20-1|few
CSFLAGRGMDEQFF
TGCAGTTTCCTTGCCGGGAGAGGAATGGATGAGCAGTTCTTC
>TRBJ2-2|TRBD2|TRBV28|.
CASSLCIGRVAGCTGELFF
TGTGCCAGCAGTTTATGCATCGGTAGGGTAGCGGGATGCACCGGGGAGCTGTTTTTT
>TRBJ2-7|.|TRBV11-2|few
CASSWDFEAYEQYF
TGTGCCAGCAGCTGGGATTTCGAAGCCTACGAGCAGTACTTC
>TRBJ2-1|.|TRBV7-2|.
CASSFVRANEQFF
TGTGCCAGCAGCTTTGTCCGGGCCAATGAGCAGTTCTTC